A single sample gave rise to the 26 T cell receptor beta chains below, sequenced in a study of HIV-infected patients and healthy controls. Each CDR3 protein is one row after TCRdb ran MiXCR on the 5' RACE reads. In the table there are approximately 67,000 distinct CDR3 sequences, roughly 16% of which are singletons. Sequencing was done on a sample of CD4+ T cells from blood. The source of these receptors is a human donor in good health.

This chain connects TRBV7-2 to TRBJ1-6, with 9 nucleotides matching TRBD1. The V segment lost 2 bases and the J segment 0 bases; nucleotides outside the gene matches: 2. CDR3 length equals 17 residues. CDR1 and CDR2 (germline): SGHTA, FQGNSA. CDR3 loop: CASSLRTGDSYNSPLHF. The CDR3 DNA reads TGTGCCAGCAGCTTACGGACAGGGGACTCCTATAATTCACCCCTCCACTTT.

The chain combines TRBV20-1 with TRBJ1-5, with TRBD1 identical over 10 bases. CDR3 length: 13 residues. From germline, CDR1 is DFQATT and CDR2 SNEGSKA (reference sequence). J lost 7 bases, V lost 4 bases, and 4 bases had no gene match. The CDR3 loop reads CSATRDRGQPQHF. CDR3 in DNA: TGCAGTGCTACGAGGGACAGGGGACAGCCCCAGCATTTT.

This clonotype has a handful of counts. The rearrangement links TRBV20-1 to TRBJ2-5, with 8 bases lining up with TRBD2. The CDR3 runs to 12 residues. The germline gives CDR1 DFQATT, CDR2 SNEGSKA (reference sequence). The CDR3 region has the DNA TGCAGGGGCGCGGGGGGCGCTGAGACCCAGTACTTC. This encodes CRGAGGAETQYF.

This clonotype has just a few counts. This rearrangement joins TRBV30 to TRBJ2-1; 7 bases line up with TRBD2. Germline V gene lookup returns CDR1 GTSNPN and CDR2 SVGIG (reference sequence). J gave up 6 bases and V 6 bases, and 17 bases lay outside the gene matches. This CDR3 comprises 16 residues. Here the CDR3 reads CACTHPGGGLGNEQFF. The CDR3 nucleotides are TGTGCCTGTACACATCCGGGAGGAGGGTTAGGCAATGAGCAGTTCTTC.

This clonotype has a handful of counts. The chain couples TRBV30 to TRBJ2-2, with no clear D. Trimming removed 0 bases from V and 6 bases from J, with 17 bases in between. The germline V gene has CDR1 GTSNPN and CDR2 SVGIG (reference sequence). The CDR3 extends over 16 amino acids. CDR3: CAWSVLRAISAGELFF. The CDR3 nucleotides read TGTGCCTGGAGTGTACTACGGGCGATATCGGCCGGGGAGCTGTTTTTT. The whole variable domain, filled in from reference TRBV30 and TRBJ2-2, reads SQTIHQWPATLVQPVGSPLSLECTVEGTSNPNLYWYRQAAGRGLQLLFYSVGIGQISSEVPQNLSASRPQDRQFILSSKKLLLSDSGFYLCAWSVLRAISAGELFFGEGSRLTVL.

V is TRBV20-1 and J is TRBJ1-6; TRBD1 is a possible D gene (6 bases). This CDR3 has 13 amino acids. Deletions cut 6 bases from V and 8 bases from J, with 14 bases between. The germline CDR1 and CDR2 sequences are DFQATT and SNEGSKA (reference sequence). In nucleotides, the CDR3 is TGCAGTGCCCGCAGACAGGATCATTCACCCCTCCACTTT. This gives the protein CSARRQDHSPLHF.

V usage is TRBV18 and J usage is TRBJ2-7, with a weak D call TRBD1 (5 bases). In germline, CDR1 is KGHSH, CDR2 LQKENI. The CDR3 runs 13 residues. V lost 0 bases, J lost 5 bases, and 8 bases lay in between. The CDR3 spells CASSPPQGNEQYF. The CDR3 DNA reads TGTGCCAGCTCACCACCCCAGGGTAACGAGCAGTACTTC.

There are many counts of this clonotype. V gene TRBV11-3 combines with J gene TRBJ2-2, with D tentatively TRBD1 or TRBD2 (5 bases each). CDR1 SGHNT and CDR2 YENEEA come from the germline V gene. This CDR3 is 14 amino acids long. V lost 0 bases to trimming and J lost 11 bases, with 13 bases between them. The CDR3 spells CASSLEGTNPELFF. DNA of the CDR3: TGTGCCAGCAGCTTAGAGGGGACGAATCCTGAGCTGTTTTTT. Full variable domain (rest looked up from reference TRBV11-3 and TRBJ2-2): EAGVVQSPRYKIIEKKQPVAFWCNPISGHNTLYWYLQNLGQGPELLIRYENEEAVDDSQLPKDRFSAERLKGVDSTLKIQPAELGDSAVYLCASSLEGTNPELFFGEGSRLTVL.

The chain joins TRBV2 to TRBJ2-1, with 11 positions matching TRBD2. The CDR3 is 16 amino acids. V was pared by 4 bases and J by 5 bases, with 7 bases of the junction left unmatched. CDR1 is SNHLY, CDR2 FYNNEI, per germline. CDR3 loop: CASSARLAGQDNEQFF. DNA of the CDR3: TGTGCCAGCAGTGCGCGACTAGCGGGGCAGGACAATGAGCAGTTCTTC.

There are a few counts of this clonotype. V and J are TRBV20-1 and TRBJ1-1; D call uncertain. The CDR3 is made up of 11 amino acids. V was trimmed by 0 bases and J by 8 bases, leaving 7 bases between them. Germline V CDR1 and CDR2: DFQATT, SNEGSKA (reference sequence). CDR3 in DNA: TGCAGTGCTAGAGATCATACAGAAGCTTTCTTT. As protein: CSARDHTEAFF.

The chain employs TRBV19 and TRBJ1-2; D is possibly TRBD1 (6 bases). V lost 2 bases and J lost 2, with 9 bases in between. The CDR3 has 14 residues. Germline loops: CDR1 LNHDA, CDR2 SQIVND (reference sequence). The CDR3 DNA reads TGTGCCAGTAGTATAATCAGGGGCAACTATGGCTACACCTTC. It yields the protein CASSIIRGNYGYTF.

This clonotype has more than one count but fewer than ten. V and J are TRBV11-2 and TRBJ2-3; D may be TRBD2 (7 bases). The V end was cut by 5 bases, the J end by 3 bases, with 15 bases between. Germline CDR1 SGHAT, CDR2 FQNNGV. The CDR3 consists of 15 residues. The CDR3 region is CASSPGRGPTDTQYF. The CDR3 DNA sequence: TGTGCCAGCAGCCCAGGGCGGGGGCCAACAGATACGCAGTATTTT.

V usage is TRBV10-2 and J usage is TRBJ1-1; TRBD1 aligns across 7 bases. V was pared by 0 bases and J by 0 bases, with 1 base of the junction left unmatched. Germline V gives CDR1 WSHSY, CDR2 SAAADI. The CDR3 is 15 amino acids. The CDR3 reads CASSESTGMNTEAFF. The CDR3 DNA reads TGCGCCAGCAGTGAGTCGACAGGGATGAACACTGAAGCTTTCTTT.

The chain joins TRBV19 to TRBJ2-1; 7 nucleotides agree with TRBD2. The germline V gene encodes CDR1 LNHDA and CDR2 SQIVND (reference sequence). This CDR3 has 15 amino acids. The ends lost 6 bases at V and 0 bases at J; junction bases unmatched: 5. The CDR3 DNA reads TGTGCCAGTAGCCCAGCTAGCGGCTCCTACAATGAGCAGTTCTTC. Translation: CASSPASGSYNEQFF.

As concerns this clonotype: One end of the junction does not line up with germline, which may come from a read error. The chain recombines TRBV5-1 with TRBJ2-5; 11 bases align to TRBD2. The CDR3 consists of 15 residues. CDR1 is SGHRS, CDR2 YFSETQ, per germline. CDR3 region: CTSSHWTSGQETQYF. The CDR3 coding sequence is TGCACCAGCAGCCACTGGACTAGCGGGCAAGAGACCCAGTACTTC.

This clonotype was counted ten times or more. The V call is TRBV11-2, the J call TRBJ1-1; 7 bases are a match to TRBD1. Germline CDR1 reads SGHAT; CDR2 reads FQNNGV. With V trimmed by 3 bases and J by 4 bases, 2 bases remained unmatched. The CDR3 totals 13 residues. CDR3 sequence reads: CASSLQGGTEAFF. CDR3 sequence (DNA): TGTGCCAGCAGCTTGCAGGGGGGCACTGAAGCTTTCTTT.

The chain has TRBV20-1 and TRBJ2-4; 11 positions match TRBD2. With V trimmed by 4 bases and J by 1 base, 18 bases remained unmatched. From germline, CDR1 is DFQATT and CDR2 SNEGSKA (reference sequence). This CDR3 is built from 20 residues. The CDR3 DNA is TGCAGTGCTACCCGGACTAGCGGGTCAATTGACGGAGTGGCCAAAAACATTCAGTACTTC. It codes for CSATRTSGSIDGVAKNIQYF.

A single count supports this clonotype. This chain connects TRBV20-1 to TRBJ1-4, with TRBD1 identical over 8 bases. This CDR3 has 16 amino acids. The junction had 10 bases not matched to a gene; V was cut back by 3 bases and J by 4 bases. Looked up from germline, CDR1 is DFQATT and CDR2 is SNEGSKA (reference sequence). CDR3 coding DNA: TGCAGTGCTAGGGGTCGGGTACAGGGGGTTAATGAAAAACTGTTTTTT. Amino acids: CSARGRVQGVNEKLFF.

This chain joins TRBV7-9 and TRBJ1-1; D is perhaps TRBD1 (6 bases). The length of the CDR3 is 13 residues. CDR1 is SEHNR and CDR2 is FQNEAQ in the germline V gene (reference sequence). V shed 5 bases and J shed 1 base, with 8 bases lying between them. The CDR3 loop reads CASSRDTNTEAFF. The CDR3 DNA follows: TGTGCCAGCAGCCGGGACACGAACACTGAAGCTTTCTTT.

V usage is TRBV5-1 and J usage is TRBJ2-3; TRBD2 matches 10 bases. The junction had 5 bases not matched to a gene; V was cut back by 4 bases and J by 6 bases. The CDR3 covers 14 residues. Germline CDR1 SGHRS, CDR2 YFSETQ. CDR3 coding DNA: TGCGCCAGCAGCACTAGCGGGGCTGTGGATACGCAGTATTTT. Its translation is CASSTSGAVDTQYF.

This clonotype was observed a handful of times. The gene calls are TRBV7-2 and TRBJ2-1; 10 bases line up with TRBD2. The CDR3 is 16 residues long. V lost 5 bases, J lost 6 bases, and 10 bases stayed unmatched. The germline gives CDR1 SGHTA, CDR2 FQGNSA. The CDR3 spells CASSGKLAGARNEQFF. CDR3 nucleotide sequence: TGTGCCAGCAGCGGAAAGCTAGCGGGGGCCCGCAATGAGCAGTTCTTC.

The chain links TRBV5-1 to TRBJ2-7; the match to TRBD1 covers 7 bases. The CDR3 loop spans 13 amino acids. J was trimmed by 3 bases and V by 4 bases; bases with no gene match: 4. Germline CDR1 SGHRS, CDR2 YFSETQ. The DNA for the CDR3 is TGCGCCAGCAGCCCACAGGGGTACTACGAGCAGTACTTC. Translated: CASSPQGYYEQYF.

This clonotype was recorded a few times. DNA for the CDR3: TGTGCCAGCACCCCGGGACAGGGTAGATTCGGCTATGGCTACACCTTC. Protein: CASTPGQGRFGYGYTF. V gene TRBV12-3 or TRBV12-4 combines with J gene TRBJ1-2, with TRBD1 matching over 9 bases. V was clipped by 7 bases and J by 4 bases; unmatched bases: 13. This CDR3 is built from 16 residues.

This clonotype has only a few counts. V gene TRBV5-1 combines with J gene TRBJ2-1; D may be TRBD1 or TRBD2 (5 bases each). Trimming removed 4 bases from V and 9 bases from J, with 20 bases in between. The germline gives CDR1 SGHRS, CDR2 YFSETQ. The CDR3 has 15 amino acids. DNA of the CDR3: TGCGCCAGCAGCCCCTCCCCGACAGCGGATGGTGAGCAGTTCTTC. As protein: CASSPSPTADGEQFF.

This clonotype was seen only a few times. J is TRBJ2-5 and V is TRBV25-1; D might be TRBD1 or TRBD2, each matching 6 bases. From germline, CDR1 is MGHDK and CDR2 SYGVNS. The CDR3 is 15 amino acids. Trimming pared 3 bases from V and 2 bases from J, leaving 13 bases between. The CDR3 protein is CASSDLGGWQETQYF. The CDR3, as DNA: TGTGCCAGCAGTGACTTGGGGGGCTGGCAAGAGACCCAGTACTTC.

The chain employs TRBV28 and TRBJ2-7, with no clear D. Trimming cost V 8 bases and J 0 bases, with 2 bases left between them. From germline, CDR1 is MDHEN and CDR2 SYDVKM. The CDR3 is 10 residues long. CDR3 in DNA: TGTGCCAGCGCCTCCTACGAGCAGTACTTC. This sequence encodes CASASYEQYF.